Shown below are 17 T cell receptor beta chains from a single sample sequenced in a study of T-cell reconstitution after alpha-beta-depleted transplantation in children. Molecular barcoding with unique molecular identifiers was used for the TCRbeta library. TCRdb recomputed calls from the PCR reads with MiXCR, one row per CDR3 protein. The sample shows roughly 300,000 distinct CDR3 sequences, 11% of them seen only once. The starting material was peripheral blood, obtained 180 days after TCRalphabeta/CD19-depleted stem cell transplant. The receptor set was obtained from a male patient aged 2 to 9 who had a stem cell transplant for chronic granulomatous disease, so the T cells may come from the graft donor.

This clonotype appeared many times. The rearrangement joins TRBV7-3 to TRBJ2-7, with 10 bases lining up with TRBD2. The V segment lost 2 bases and the J segment 6 bases; nucleotides outside the gene matches: 7. CDR1 SGHTA and CDR2 FQGTGA come from the germline V gene. This CDR3 comprises 15 residues. In nucleotides, the CDR3 is TGTGCCAGCAGCTTATGGCTAGCGGGAGACAGCGAGCAGTACTTC. Translated: CASSLWLAGDSEQYF.

At least ten counts were recorded for this clonotype. The chain employs TRBV5-1 and TRBJ2-7, with D unresolved. Germline CDR1 and CDR2: SGHRS and YFSETQ. There are 14 residues in the CDR3. The germline V and J ends were trimmed by 3 bases and 0 bases, with 10 bases remaining between them. Written as DNA, the CDR3 is TGCGCCAGCAGCTCGTTGTTCAACTCCTACGAGCAGTACTTC. This gives the protein CASSSLFNSYEQYF.

This clonotype was seen repeatedly, ten times or more. This CDR3 reads CAISDELAGANVLTF. The CDR3, as DNA: TGTGCCATCAGTGATGAGCTGGCTGGGGCCAACGTCCTGACTTTC. The rearrangement links TRBV10-3 to TRBJ2-6; D uncertain. The CDR3 runs 15 residues. V was clipped by 3 bases and J by 2 bases, with 8 bases between them. The V gene's germline CDR1 is ENHRY and CDR2 SYGVKD.

V usage is TRBV12-3 or TRBV12-4 and J usage is TRBJ1-3; the D gene is possibly TRBD1 (6 bases). V was cut by 7 bases and J by 0 bases, with 16 bases left in between. The CDR3 consists of 16 residues. CDR3 DNA: TGTGCCAGCAATTCCCCAGGGGCCAGCTCTGGAAACACCATATATTTT. It is translated as CASNSPGASSGNTIYF.

This clonotype was counted ten times or more. The chain is built from TRBV12-3 or TRBV12-4 and TRBJ1-6, with D unclear. Between the trimmed V and J ends, which lost 2 bases and 9 bases, there was a span of 11 bases. CDR3 size: 14 residues. The CDR3 DNA reads as TGTGCCAGCAGTTTAATCCAGATAAGTTCACCCCTCCACTTT. Translating gives CASSLIQISSPLHF.

This clonotype was observed at least ten times. The chain is built from TRBV27 and TRBJ2-6; D is possibly TRBD2 (5 bases). Trimming took off 8 bases at V and 0 bases at J, with 11 bases between the two ends. The germline gives CDR1 MNHEY, CDR2 SMNVEV (reference sequence). The CDR3 extends over 15 amino acids. CDR3 amino acids: CASGGSTSGANVLTF. The DNA of the CDR3 is TGTGCCAGCGGCGGGTCTACCTCTGGGGCCAACGTCCTGACTTTC.

This clonotype was seen ten or more times. The chain uses TRBV28 and TRBJ2-3, with 14 bases fitting TRBD2. The CDR3 has 15 amino acids. V trimming: 5 bases; J trimming: 8 bases; junction bases outside the gene matches: 6. CDR1 MDHEN and CDR2 SYDVKM come from the germline V gene. This CDR3 is CASSLETSGRGTQYF. The CDR3 DNA is TGTGCCAGCAGTCTTGAGACTAGCGGGAGGGGTACGCAGTATTTT.

This clonotype was detected many times. The gene calls are TRBV20-1 and TRBJ2-3; 16 bases map to TRBD2. Germline CDR1 is DFQATT and CDR2 is SNEGSKA (reference sequence). This CDR3 has 18 amino acids. The trim removed 4 bases at V and 4 bases at J, leaving 11 bases unmatched. CDR3 bases: TGCAGTGCTACCAAGGCAGGGACTAGCGGGAGGGGAGCAGATACGCAGTATTTT. It specifies CSATKAGTSGRGADTQYF.

There are a few counts of this clonotype. The DNA of the CDR3 is TGTGCCAGTAGTATTTCAGGGGGCGTAAGAACTGAAGCTTTCTTT. This sequence encodes CASSISGGVRTEAFF. This rearrangement joins TRBV19 to TRBJ1-1; TRBD1 matches at 8 bases. There are 15 residues in the CDR3. The V gene end was trimmed by 3 bases and the J gene end by 5 bases; junction bases not matched to a gene: 8. The germline CDR1 and CDR2 sequences are LNHDA and SQIVND (reference sequence). Supplemented by reference TRBV19 and TRBJ1-1, the full variable domain reads DGGITQSPKYLFRKEGQNVTLSCEQNLNHDAMYWYRQDPGQGLRLIYYSQIVNDFQKGDIAEGYSVSREKKESFPLTVTSAQKNPTAFYLCASSISGGVRTEAFFGQGTRLTVV.

This clonotype was counted many times. The chain joins TRBV20-1 to TRBJ2-1, with 9 positions matching TRBD2. The CDR3 sequence is 14 residues long. CDR1 and CDR2 (germline): DFQATT, SNEGSKA (reference sequence). With V trimmed by 5 bases and J by 3 bases, 5 bases remained unmatched. CDR3 loop: CSARAGGRYNEQFF. The CDR3 DNA reads TGCAGTGCTCGAGCGGGAGGCCGCTACAATGAGCAGTTCTTC.

This chain's CDR3 is CASSPPKGKNTEAFF. Written as DNA, the CDR3 is TGTGCCAGCTCACCACCGAAGGGGAAGAACACTGAAGCTTTCTTT. This sequence joins TRBV18 and TRBJ1-1; possible D gene TRBD1, 5 bases. CDR1 is KGHSH, CDR2 LQKENI, per germline. The CDR3 runs 15 residues. V lost 0 bases and J lost 1, with 9 bases in between.

There are many counts of this clonotype. This chain joins TRBV15 and TRBJ2-1, with D uncertain. Germline CDR1 is LNHNV and CDR2 is YYDKDF (reference sequence). The CDR3 is made up of 12 amino acids. Trimming cost V 0 bases and J 9 bases, with 6 bases left between them. The CDR3 DNA sequence: TGTGCCACCAGCAGAGATATTGCTGAGCAGTTCTTC. Translating it yields CATSRDIAEQFF. The full variable domain, completed using reference TRBV15 and TRBJ2-1, is DAMVIQNPRYQVTQFGKPVTLSCSQTLNHNVMYWYQQKSSQAPKLLFHYYDKDFNNEADTPDNFQSRRPNTSFCFLDIRSPGLGDTAMYLCATSRDIAEQFFGPGTRLTVL.

Ten or more counts support this clonotype. V is TRBV20-1 and J is TRBJ2-5; TRBD2 matches at 11 bases. CDR1 and CDR2 from the germline V gene are DFQATT and SNEGSKA (reference sequence). Unmatched junction bases numbered 7, after V lost 6 bases and J lost 4 bases. This CDR3 has 14 residues. CDR3 DNA: TGCAGTGCGACCGGGACTAGCGGAGTAGAGACCCAGTACTTC. It encodes CSATGTSGVETQYF.

This clonotype appeared many times. The rearrangement joins TRBV12-3 or TRBV12-4 to TRBJ2-7; D unclear. The CDR3 spans 14 residues. Between the trimmed V and J ends, which lost 3 bases and 1 base, there was a span of 10 bases. The CDR3 DNA follows: TGTGCCAGCAGTTTGCGGCTCAAATCCTACGAGCAGTACTTC. It specifies CASSLRLKSYEQYF.

This clonotype was seen ten or more times. The chain couples TRBV20-1 to TRBJ2-1; 9 bases match TRBD2. The CDR3 runs 13 residues. Trimming at V came to 6 bases and at J to 2 bases, leaving 2 bases not matched to a gene. Germline-derived CDR1 and CDR2 are DFQATT and SNEGSKA (reference sequence). CDR3: CSAPSGTYNEQFF. The CDR3 DNA reads TGCAGTGCCCCTAGCGGGACCTACAATGAGCAGTTCTTC.

This clonotype showed up many times. The rearrangement uses TRBV10-3 and TRBJ2-1, with 14 bases that match TRBD2. CDR1 and CDR2 from the germline V gene are ENHRY and SYGVKD. V lost 8 bases to trimming and J lost 0 bases; unmatched junction nucleotides: 6. The length of the CDR3 is 17 residues. CDR3 coding DNA: TGTGCCATCGGGGGACTAGCGGGGGTTAGCTCCTACAATGAGCAGTTCTTC. The encoded protein is CAIGGLAGVSSYNEQFF.

This clonotype showed up many times. The junction and the germline gene differ at one end; a read error may be behind it. The CDR3 nucleotides are TGTGCCAGTAGTTCGCGAGCAGGGGGTATTATTGGGGCCAACGTCCTGACTTTC. As protein: CASSSRAGGIIGANVLTF. The rearrangement links TRBV28 to TRBJ2-6; 7 bases match TRBD1. Germline CDR1 and CDR2: MDHEN and SYDVKM. The CDR3 sequence is 18 residues long.